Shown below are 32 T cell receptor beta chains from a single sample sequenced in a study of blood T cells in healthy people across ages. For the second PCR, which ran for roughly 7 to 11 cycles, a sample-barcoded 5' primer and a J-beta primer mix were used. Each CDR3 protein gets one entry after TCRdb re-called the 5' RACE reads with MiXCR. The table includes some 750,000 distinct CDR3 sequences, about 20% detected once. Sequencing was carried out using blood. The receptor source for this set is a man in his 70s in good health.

This chain's CDR3 is CASSQELTSGNTIYF. CDR3 nucleotide sequence: TGTGCCAGCAGCCAAGAACTTACCTCTGGAAACACCATATATTTT. The V and J genes are TRBV3-1 and TRBJ1-3; no reliable D call. Germline loops: CDR1 LGHDT, CDR2 YNNKEL (reference sequence). The V and J ends lost 0 bases and 0 bases respectively, with 6 bases between them. CDR3 length: 15 residues.

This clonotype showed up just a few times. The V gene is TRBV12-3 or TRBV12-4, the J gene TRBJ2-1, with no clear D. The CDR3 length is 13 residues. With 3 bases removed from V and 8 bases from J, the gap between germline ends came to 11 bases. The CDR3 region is CASSFKGGHEQFF. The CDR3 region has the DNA TGTGCCAGCAGTTTTAAAGGTGGGCATGAGCAGTTCTTC.

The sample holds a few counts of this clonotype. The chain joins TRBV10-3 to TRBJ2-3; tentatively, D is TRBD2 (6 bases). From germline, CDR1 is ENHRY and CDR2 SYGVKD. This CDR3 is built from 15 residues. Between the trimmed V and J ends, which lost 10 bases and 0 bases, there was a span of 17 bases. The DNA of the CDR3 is TGTGCCAGCGCATTCGGTGGGACTAGCACAGATACGCAGTATTTT. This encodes CASAFGGTSTDTQYF.

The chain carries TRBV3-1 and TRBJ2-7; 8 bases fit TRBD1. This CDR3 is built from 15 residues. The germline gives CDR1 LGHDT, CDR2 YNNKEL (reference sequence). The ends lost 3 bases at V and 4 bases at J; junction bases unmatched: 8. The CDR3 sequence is CASSHRGQGRYEQYF. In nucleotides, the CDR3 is TGTGCCAGCAGCCATCGTGGACAGGGAAGATACGAGCAGTACTTC.

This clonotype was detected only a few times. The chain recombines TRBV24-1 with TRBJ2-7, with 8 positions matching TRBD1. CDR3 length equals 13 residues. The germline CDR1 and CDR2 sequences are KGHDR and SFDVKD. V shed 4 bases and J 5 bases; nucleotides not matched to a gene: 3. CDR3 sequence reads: CATSENRGDEQYV. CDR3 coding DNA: TGTGCCACCAGTGAGAACAGGGGGGACGAGCAGTACGTC.

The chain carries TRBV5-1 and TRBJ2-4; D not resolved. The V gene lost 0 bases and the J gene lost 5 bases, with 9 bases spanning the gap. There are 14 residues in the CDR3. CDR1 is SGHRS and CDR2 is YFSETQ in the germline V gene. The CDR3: CASSLAGRENIQYF. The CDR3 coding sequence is TGCGCCAGCAGCTTGGCCGGACGGGAAAACATTCAGTACTTC.

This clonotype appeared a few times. For the CDR3, the DNA is TGCGCCAGCAGCTCCCCGTCCTTTACCGGCACAGATACGCAGTATTTT. This sequence encodes CASSSPSFTGTDTQYF. V and J are TRBV5-1 and TRBJ2-3; D unclear. Germline V lookup: CDR1 SGHRS, CDR2 YFSETQ. The CDR3 consists of 16 residues. V shed 3 bases and J shed 1 base, with 15 bases lying between them.

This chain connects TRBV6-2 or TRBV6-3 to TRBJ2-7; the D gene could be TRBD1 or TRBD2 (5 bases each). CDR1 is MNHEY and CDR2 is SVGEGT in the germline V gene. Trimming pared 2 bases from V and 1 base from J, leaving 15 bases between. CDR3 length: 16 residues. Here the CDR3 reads CASSYRGDWSSYEQYF. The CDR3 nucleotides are TGTGCCAGCAGTTACCGAGGGGATTGGAGTTCCTACGAGCAGTACTTC.

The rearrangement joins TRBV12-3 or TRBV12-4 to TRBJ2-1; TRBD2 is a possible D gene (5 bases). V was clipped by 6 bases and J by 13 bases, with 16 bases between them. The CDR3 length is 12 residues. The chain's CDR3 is CASSLVTREQFF. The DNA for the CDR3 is TGTGCCAGCAGCCTAGTCACCCGGGAACAGTTCTTC.

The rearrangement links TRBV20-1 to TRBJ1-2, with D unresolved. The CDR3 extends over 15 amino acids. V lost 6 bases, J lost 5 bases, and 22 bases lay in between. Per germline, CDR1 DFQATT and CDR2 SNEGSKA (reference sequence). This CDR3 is CSAAGSAFPDYGYTF. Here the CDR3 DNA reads TGCAGTGCGGCCGGGTCCGCCTTTCCCGATTATGGCTACACCTTC.

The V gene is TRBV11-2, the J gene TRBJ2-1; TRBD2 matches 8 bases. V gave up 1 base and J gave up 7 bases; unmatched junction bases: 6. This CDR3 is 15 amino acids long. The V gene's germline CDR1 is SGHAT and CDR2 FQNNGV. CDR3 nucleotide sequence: TGTGCCAGCAGCTTAGTAGCGGGGTCCGGAAATGAGCAGTTCTTC. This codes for CASSLVAGSGNEQFF. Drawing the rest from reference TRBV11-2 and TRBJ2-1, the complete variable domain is EAGVAQSPRYKIIEKRQSVAFWCNPISGHATLYWYQQILGQGPKLLIQFQNNGVVDDSQLPKDRFSAERLKGVDSTLKIQPAKLEDSAVYLCASSLVAGSGNEQFFGPGTRLTVL.

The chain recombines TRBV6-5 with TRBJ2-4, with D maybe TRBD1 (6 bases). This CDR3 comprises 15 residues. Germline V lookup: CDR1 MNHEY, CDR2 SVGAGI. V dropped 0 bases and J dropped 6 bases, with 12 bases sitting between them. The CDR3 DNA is TGTGCCAGCAGTTACTCTCGGGACACATTAAACATTCAGTACTTC. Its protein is CASSYSRDTLNIQYF.

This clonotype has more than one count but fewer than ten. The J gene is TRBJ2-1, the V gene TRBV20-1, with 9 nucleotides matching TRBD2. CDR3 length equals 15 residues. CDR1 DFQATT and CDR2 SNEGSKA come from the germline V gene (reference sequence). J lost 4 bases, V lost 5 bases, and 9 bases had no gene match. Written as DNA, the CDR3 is TGCAGTGCTCCCCCTACTAGCGGGTCTTACAATGAGCAGTTCTTC. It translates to CSAPPTSGSYNEQFF.

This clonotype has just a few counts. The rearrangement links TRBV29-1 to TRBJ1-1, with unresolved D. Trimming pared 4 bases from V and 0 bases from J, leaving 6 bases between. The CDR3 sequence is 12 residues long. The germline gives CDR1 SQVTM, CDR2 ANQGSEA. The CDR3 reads CSVGVVNTEAFF. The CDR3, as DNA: TGCAGCGTTGGAGTAGTGAACACTGAAGCTTTCTTT.

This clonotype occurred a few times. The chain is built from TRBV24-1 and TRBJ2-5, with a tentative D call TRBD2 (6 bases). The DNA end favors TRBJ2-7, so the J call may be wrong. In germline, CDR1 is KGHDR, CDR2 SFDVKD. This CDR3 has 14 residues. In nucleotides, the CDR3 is TGTGCCACCAGTGATCCCGGGAGCTCCTACGAGCAGTACTTC. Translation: CATSDPGSSYEQYF.

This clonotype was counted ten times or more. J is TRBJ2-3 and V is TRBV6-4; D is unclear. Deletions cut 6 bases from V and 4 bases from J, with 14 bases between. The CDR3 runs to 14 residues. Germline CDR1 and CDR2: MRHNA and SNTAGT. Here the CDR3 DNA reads TGTGCCAGCAGCCTTTCACAGCTCCCAGATACGCAGTATTTT. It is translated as CASSLSQLPDTQYF.

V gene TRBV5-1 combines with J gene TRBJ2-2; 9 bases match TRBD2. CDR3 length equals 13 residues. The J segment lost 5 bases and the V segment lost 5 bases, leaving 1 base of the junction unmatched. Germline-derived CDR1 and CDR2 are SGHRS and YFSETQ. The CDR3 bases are TGCGCCAGCAGGCGGGAGGGGACCGGGGAGCTGTTTTTT. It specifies CASRREGTGELFF.

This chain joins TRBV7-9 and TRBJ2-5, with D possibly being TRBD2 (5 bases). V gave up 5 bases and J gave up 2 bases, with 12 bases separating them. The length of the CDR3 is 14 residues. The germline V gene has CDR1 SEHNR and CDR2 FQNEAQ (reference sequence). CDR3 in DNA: TGTGCCAGCAGCCGAGGGCTGACTCAAGAGACCCAGTACTTC. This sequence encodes CASSRGLTQETQYF.

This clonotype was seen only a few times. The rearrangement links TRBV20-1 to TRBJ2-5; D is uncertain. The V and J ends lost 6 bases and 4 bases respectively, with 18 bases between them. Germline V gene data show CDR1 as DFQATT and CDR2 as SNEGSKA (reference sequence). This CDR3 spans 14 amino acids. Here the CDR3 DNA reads TGCAGTGCCAAGACCGTTTTGGGCATAGAGACCCAGTACTTC. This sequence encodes CSAKTVLGIETQYF.

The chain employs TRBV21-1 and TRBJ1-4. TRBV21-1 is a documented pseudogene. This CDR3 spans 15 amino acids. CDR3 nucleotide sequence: TGTGCCAGCAGCAACCCGGGACTTCTAGGGGAAAAACTGTTTTTT. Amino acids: CASSNPGLLGEKLFF.

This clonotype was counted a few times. CDR3 DNA: TGTGCCAGCAGTGTAAGTAGGGACCAGCCCCAGCATTTT. This encodes CASSVSRDQPQHF. V usage is TRBV2 and J usage is TRBJ1-5, with D possibly matching TRBD1 (5 bases). This CDR3 has 13 residues. V was cut by 4 bases and J by 7 bases, with 11 bases left in between. The germline CDR1 and CDR2 sequences are SNHLY and FYNNEI.

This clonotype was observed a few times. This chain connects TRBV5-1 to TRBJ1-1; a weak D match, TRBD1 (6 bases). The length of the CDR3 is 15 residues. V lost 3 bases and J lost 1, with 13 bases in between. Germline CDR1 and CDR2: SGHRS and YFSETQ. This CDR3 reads CASSYSGTKNTEAFF. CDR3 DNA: TGCGCCAGCAGCTACTCCGGGACAAAGAACACTGAAGCTTTCTTT.

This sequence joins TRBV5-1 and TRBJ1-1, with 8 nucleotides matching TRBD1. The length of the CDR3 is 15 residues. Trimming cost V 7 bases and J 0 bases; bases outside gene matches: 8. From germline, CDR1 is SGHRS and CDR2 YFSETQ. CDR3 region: CASLPGTGMNTEAFF. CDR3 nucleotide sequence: TGCGCCAGCCTGCCCGGGACAGGTATGAACACTGAAGCTTTCTTT. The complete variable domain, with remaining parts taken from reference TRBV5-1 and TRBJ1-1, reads KAGVTQTPRYLIKTRGQQVTLSCSPISGHRSVSWYQQTPGQGLQFLFEYFSETQRNKGNFPGRFSGRQFSNSRSEMNVSTLELGDSALYLCASLPGTGMNTEAFFGQGTRLTVV.

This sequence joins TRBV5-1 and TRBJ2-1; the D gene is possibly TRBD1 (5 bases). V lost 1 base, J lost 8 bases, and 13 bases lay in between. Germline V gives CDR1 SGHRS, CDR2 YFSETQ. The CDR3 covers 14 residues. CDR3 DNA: TGCGCCAGCAGCTTGATGATGCAAGGGGATGAGCAGTTCTTC. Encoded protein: CASSLMMQGDEQFF.

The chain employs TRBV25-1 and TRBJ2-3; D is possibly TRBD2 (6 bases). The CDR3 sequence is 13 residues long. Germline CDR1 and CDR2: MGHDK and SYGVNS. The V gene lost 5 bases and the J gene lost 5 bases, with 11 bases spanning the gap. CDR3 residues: CASSSGDVDTQYF. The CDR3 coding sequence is TGTGCCAGCAGTTCGGGGGATGTAGATACGCAGTATTTT. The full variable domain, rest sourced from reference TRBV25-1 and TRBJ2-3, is EADIYQTPRYLVIGTGKKITLECSQTMGHDKMYWYQQDPGMELHLIHYSYGVNSTEKGDLSSESTVSRIRTEHFPLTLESARPSHTSQYLCASSSGDVDTQYFGPGTRLTVL.

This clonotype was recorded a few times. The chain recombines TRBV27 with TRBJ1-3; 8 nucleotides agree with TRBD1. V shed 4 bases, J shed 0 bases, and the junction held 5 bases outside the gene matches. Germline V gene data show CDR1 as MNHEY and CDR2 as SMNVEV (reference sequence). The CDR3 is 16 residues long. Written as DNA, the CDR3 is TGTGCCAGCAGTTCCGCCACAGGGGGCTCTGGAAACACCATATATTTT. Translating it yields CASSSATGGSGNTIYF.

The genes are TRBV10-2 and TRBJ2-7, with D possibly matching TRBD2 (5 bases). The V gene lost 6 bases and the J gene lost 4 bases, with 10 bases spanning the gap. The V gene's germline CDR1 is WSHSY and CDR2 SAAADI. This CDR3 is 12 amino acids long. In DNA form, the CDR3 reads TGCGCCAGCAGGAACCTAGCTTACGAGCAGTACTTC. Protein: CASRNLAYEQYF.

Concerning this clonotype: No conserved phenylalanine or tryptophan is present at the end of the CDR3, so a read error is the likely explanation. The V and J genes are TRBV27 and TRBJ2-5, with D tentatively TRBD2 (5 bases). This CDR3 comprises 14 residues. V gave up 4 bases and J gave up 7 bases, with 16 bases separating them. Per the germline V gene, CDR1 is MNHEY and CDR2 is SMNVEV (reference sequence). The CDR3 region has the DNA TGTGCCAGCAGTTCCCGGGGAAGACCTGCGACCCAGTACTCC. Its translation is CASSSRGRPATQYS.

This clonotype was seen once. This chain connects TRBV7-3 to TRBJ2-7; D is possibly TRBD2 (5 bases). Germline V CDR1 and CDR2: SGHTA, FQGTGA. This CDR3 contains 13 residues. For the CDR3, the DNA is TGTGCCAACAGCTTAAGCGAGGGTACAGAGCAGTACGTC. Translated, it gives CANSLSEGTEQYV.

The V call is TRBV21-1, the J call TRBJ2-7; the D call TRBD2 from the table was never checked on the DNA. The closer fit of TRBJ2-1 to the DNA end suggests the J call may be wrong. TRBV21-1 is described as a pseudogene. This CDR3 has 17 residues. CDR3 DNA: TGTGCCAGCAGCAAAGCGCAAAGGTGCAGGCCCCTTCGAGAGCAGTTCTTC. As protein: CASSKAQRCRPLREQFF.

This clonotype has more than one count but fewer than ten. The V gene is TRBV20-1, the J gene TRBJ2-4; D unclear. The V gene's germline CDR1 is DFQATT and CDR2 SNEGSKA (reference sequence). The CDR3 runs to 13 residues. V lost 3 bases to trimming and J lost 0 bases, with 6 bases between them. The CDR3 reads CSASALAKNIQYF. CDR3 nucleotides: TGCAGTGCTAGTGCCCTAGCCAAAAACATTCAGTACTTC.

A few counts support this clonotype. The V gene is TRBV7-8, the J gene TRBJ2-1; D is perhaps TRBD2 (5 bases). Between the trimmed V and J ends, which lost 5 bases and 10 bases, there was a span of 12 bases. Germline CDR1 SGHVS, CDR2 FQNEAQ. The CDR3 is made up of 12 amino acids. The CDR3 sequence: CASSQGGLEQFF. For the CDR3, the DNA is TGTGCCAGCAGCCAAGGCGGGCTAGAGCAGTTCTTC.